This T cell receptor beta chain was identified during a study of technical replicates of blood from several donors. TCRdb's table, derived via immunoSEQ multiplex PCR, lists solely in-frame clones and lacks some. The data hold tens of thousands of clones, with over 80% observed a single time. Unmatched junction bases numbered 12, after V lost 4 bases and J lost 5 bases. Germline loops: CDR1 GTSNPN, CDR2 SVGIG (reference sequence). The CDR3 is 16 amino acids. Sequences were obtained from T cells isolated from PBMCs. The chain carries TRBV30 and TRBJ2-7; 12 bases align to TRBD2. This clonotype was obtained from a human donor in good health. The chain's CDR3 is CAWTKTRLAGVNEQYF. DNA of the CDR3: TGTGCCTGGACTAAGACCCGACTAGCGGGAGTTAACGAGCAGTACTTC.